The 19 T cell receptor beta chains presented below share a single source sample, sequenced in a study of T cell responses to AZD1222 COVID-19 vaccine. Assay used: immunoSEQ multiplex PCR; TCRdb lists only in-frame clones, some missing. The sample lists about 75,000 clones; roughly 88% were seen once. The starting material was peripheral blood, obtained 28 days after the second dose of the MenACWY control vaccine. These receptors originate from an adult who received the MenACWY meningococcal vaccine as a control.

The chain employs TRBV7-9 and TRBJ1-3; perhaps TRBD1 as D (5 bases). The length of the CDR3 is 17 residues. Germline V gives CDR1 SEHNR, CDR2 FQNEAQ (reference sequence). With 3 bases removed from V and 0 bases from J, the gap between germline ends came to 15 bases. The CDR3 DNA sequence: TGTGCCAGCAGCTTGTATTGGGACCTCCGCTCTGGAAACACCATATATTTT. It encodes CASSLYWDLRSGNTIYF. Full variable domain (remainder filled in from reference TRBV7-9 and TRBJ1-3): DTGVSQNPRHKITKRGQNVTFRCDPISEHNRLYWYRQTLGQGPEFLTYFQNEAQLEKSRLLSDRFSAERPKGSFSTLEIQRTEQGDSAMYLCASSLYWDLRSGNTIYFGEGSWLTVV.

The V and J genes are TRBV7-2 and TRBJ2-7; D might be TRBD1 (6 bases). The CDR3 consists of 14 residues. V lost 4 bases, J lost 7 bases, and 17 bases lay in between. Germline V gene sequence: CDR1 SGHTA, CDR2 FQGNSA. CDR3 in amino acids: CASSSQGTLEEQYF. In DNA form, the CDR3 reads TGTGCCAGCAGCTCACAGGGTACGTTGGAGGAGCAGTACTTC.

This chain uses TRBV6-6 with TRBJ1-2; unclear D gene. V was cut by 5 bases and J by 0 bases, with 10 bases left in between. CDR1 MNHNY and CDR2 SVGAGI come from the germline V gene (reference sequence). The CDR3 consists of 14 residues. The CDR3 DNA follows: TGTGCCAGCAGTGACGAGAAAACTAACTATGGCTACACCTTC. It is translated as CASSDEKTNYGYTF.

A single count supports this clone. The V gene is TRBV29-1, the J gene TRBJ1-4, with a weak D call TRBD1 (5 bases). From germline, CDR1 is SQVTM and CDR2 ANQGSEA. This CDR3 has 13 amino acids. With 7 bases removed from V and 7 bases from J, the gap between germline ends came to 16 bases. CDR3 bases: TGCAGCGCGAGTGGGGGGATAGGTGAAAAACTGTTTTTT. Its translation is CSASGGIGEKLFF.

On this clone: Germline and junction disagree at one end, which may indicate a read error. CDR3 in amino acids: CASNQLAGQHTGELFF. DNA for the CDR3: TGTGCCAGCAACCAATTAGCCGGACAGCACACCGGGGAGCTGTTTTTT. J is TRBJ2-2 and V is TRBV16, with D possibly TRBD1 on 6 matching bases. Germline V lookup: CDR1 KGHSY, CDR2 FQNENV. The CDR3 is 16 amino acids.

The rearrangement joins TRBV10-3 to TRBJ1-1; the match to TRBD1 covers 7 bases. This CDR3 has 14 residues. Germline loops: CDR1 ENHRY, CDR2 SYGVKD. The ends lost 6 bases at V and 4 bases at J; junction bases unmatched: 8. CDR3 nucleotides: TGTGCCATCAGCGGGACAGCCCAGGGCACTGAAGCTTTCTTT. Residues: CAISGTAQGTEAFF.

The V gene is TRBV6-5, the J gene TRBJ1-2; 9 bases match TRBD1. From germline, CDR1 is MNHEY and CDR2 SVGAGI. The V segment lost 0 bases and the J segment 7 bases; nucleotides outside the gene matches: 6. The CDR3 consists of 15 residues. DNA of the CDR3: TGTGCCAGCAGTTACTCTACCGGGACAGGGTCTGGCTACACCTTC. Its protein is CASSYSTGTGSGYTF.

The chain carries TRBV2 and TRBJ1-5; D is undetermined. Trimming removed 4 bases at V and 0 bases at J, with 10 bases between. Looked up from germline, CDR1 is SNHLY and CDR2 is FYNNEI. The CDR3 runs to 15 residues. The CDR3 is CASSGDNNSNQPQHF. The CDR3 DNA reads TGTGCCAGCAGTGGAGACAACAATAGCAATCAGCCCCAGCATTTT.

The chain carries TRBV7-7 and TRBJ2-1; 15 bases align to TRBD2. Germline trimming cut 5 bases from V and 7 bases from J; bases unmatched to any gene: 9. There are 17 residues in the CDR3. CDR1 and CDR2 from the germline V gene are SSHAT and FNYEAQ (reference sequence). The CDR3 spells CASSRGLAGGAGNEQFF. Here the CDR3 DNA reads TGTGCCAGCAGCCGAGGACTAGCGGGGGGGGCCGGGAATGAGCAGTTCTTC.

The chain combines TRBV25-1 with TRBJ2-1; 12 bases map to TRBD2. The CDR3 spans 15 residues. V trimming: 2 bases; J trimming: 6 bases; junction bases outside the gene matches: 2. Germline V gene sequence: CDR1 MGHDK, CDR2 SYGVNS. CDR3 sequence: CASSERLAGVNEQFF. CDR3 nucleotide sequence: TGTGCCAGCAGTGAAAGACTAGCGGGGGTCAATGAGCAGTTCTTC.

The chain's CDR3 is CASSLTRGDPTEAFF. The CDR3 nucleotides read TGTGCCAGCAGTCTGACCAGGGGGGATCCCACTGAAGCTTTCTTT. The V and J genes are TRBV27 and TRBJ1-1; 7 positions agree with TRBD1. There are 15 residues in the CDR3. After removal of 5 bases from V and 4 bases from J, the junction contained 10 bases not matched to a gene. Germline V lookup: CDR1 MNHEY, CDR2 SMNVEV (reference sequence).

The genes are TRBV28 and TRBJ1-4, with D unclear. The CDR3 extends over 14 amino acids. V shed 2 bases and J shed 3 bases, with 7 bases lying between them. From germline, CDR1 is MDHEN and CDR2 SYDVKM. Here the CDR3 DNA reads TGTGCCAGCAGTTTAATGATAGCTAATGAAAAACTGTTTTTT. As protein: CASSLMIANEKLFF.

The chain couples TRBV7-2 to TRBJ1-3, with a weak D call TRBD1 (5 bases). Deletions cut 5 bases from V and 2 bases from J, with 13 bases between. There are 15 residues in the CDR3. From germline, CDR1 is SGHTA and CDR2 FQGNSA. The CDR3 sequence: CASSPPGGTGNTIYF. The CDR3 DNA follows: TGTGCCAGCAGCCCGCCCGGGGGAACTGGAAACACCATATATTTT. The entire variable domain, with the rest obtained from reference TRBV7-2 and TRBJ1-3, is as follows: GAGVSQSPSNKVTEKGKDVELRCDPISGHTALYWYRQSLGQGLEFLIYFQGNSAPDKSGLPSDRFSAERTGGSVSTLTIQRTQQEDSAVYLCASSPPGGTGNTIYFGEGSWLTVV.

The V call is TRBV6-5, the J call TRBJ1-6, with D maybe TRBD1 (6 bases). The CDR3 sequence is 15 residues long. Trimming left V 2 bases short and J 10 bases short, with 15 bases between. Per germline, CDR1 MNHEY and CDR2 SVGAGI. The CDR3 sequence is CASSYGDRNDSPLHF. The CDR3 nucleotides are TGTGCCAGCAGTTACGGAGACAGGAACGACTCACCCCTCCACTTT.

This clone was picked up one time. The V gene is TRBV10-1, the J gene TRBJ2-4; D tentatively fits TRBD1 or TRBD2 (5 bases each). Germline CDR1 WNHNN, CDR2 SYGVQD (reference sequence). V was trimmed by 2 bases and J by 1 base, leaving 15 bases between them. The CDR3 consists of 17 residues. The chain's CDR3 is CASSENRDPRAKNIQYF. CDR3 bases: TGCGCCAGCAGTGAGAATCGGGACCCTAGGGCCAAAAACATTCAGTACTTC.

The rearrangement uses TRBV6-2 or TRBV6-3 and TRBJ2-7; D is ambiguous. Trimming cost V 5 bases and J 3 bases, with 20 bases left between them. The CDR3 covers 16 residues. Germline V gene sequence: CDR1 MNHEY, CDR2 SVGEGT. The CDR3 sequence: CASSDDKLYPLYEQYF. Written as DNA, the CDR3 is TGTGCCAGCAGTGACGACAAGTTATATCCCCTCTACGAGCAGTACTTC.

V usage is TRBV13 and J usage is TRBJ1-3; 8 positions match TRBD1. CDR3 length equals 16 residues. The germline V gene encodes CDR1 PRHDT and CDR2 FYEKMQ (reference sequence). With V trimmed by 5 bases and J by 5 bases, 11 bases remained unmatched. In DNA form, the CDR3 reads TGTGCCAGCAGCCTACAGGGGGTGTCAAACCGAAACACCATATATTTT. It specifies CASSLQGVSNRNTIYF.

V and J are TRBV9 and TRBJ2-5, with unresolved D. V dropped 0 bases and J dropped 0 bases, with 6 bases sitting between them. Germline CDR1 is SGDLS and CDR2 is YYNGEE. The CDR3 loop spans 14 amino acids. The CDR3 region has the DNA TGTGCCAGCAGCGTAGCTGGCAACCAAGAGACCCAGTACTTC. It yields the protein CASSVAGNQETQYF.

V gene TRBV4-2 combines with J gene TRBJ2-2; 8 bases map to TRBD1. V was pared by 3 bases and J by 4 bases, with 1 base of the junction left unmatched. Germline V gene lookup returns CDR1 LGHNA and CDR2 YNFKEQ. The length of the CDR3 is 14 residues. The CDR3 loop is CASSQDRATGELFF. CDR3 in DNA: TGTGCCAGCAGCCAGGACAGGGCCACCGGGGAGCTGTTTTTT.